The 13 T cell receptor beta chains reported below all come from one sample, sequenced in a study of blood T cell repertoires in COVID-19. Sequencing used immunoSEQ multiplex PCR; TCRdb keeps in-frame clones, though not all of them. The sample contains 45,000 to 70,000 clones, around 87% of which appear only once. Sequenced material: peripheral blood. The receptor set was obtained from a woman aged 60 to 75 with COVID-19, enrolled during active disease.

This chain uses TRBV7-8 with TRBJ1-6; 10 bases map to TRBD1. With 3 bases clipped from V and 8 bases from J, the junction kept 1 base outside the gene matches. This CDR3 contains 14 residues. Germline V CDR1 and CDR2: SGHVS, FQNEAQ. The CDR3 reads CASSFGTGDSPLHF. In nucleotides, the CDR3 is TGTGCCAGCAGCTTCGGGACAGGGGATTCACCCCTCCACTTT.

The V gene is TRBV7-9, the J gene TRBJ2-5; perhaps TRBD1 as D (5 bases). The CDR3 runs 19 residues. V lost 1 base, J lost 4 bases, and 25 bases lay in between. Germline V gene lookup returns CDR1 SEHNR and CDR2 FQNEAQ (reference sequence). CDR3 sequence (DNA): TGTGCCAGCAGCTTAGTACTCTTTACAGGCTCAGATTGGGGAGAGACCCAGTACTTC. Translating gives CASSLVLFTGSDWGETQYF.

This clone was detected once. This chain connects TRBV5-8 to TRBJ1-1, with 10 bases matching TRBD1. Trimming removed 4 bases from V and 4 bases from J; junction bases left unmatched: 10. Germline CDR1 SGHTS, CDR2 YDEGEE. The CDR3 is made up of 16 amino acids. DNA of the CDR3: TGTGCCAGCAGCATGCCACCGGGACAGGGGTTCACTGAAGCTTTCTTT. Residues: CASSMPPGQGFTEAFF.

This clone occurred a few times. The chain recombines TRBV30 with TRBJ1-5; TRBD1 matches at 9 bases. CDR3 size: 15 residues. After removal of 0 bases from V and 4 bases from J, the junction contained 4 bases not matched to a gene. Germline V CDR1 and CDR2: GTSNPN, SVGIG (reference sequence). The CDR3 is CAWSVPGQGNQPQHF. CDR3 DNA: TGTGCCTGGAGTGTACCAGGACAGGGGAATCAGCCCCAGCATTTT.

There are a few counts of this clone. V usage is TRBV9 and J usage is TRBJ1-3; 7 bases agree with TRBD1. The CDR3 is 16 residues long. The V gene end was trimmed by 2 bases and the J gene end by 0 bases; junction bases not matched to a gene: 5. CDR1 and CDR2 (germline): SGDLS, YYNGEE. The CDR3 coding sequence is TGTGCCAGCAGCGTTGGACAGGAAAGCTCTGGAAACACCATATATTTT. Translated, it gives CASSVGQESSGNTIYF. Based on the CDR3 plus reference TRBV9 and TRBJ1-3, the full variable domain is DSGVTQTPKHLITATGQRVTLRCSPRSGDLSVYWYQQSLDQGLQFLIQYYNGEERAKGNILERFSAQQFPDLHSELNLSSLELGDSALYFCASSVGQESSGNTIYFGEGSWLTVV.

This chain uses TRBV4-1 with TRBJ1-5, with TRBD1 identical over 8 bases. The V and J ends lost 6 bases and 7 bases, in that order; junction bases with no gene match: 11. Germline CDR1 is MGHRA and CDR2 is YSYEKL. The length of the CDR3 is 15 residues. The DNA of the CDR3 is TGCGCCAGCAGACAGACAGGACAGGGCGGGCAGCCCCAGCATTTT. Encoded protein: CASRQTGQGGQPQHF.

CDR3 coding DNA: TGTGCCAGTAGTATCTGGACAGGGGCCATGAACACTGAAGCTTTCTTT. Residues: CASSIWTGAMNTEAFF. The rearrangement joins TRBV19 to TRBJ1-1; 9 bases line up with TRBD1. Germline V gene sequence: CDR1 LNHDA, CDR2 SQIVND (reference sequence). V shed 3 bases, J shed 0 bases, and the junction held 5 bases outside the gene matches. This CDR3 comprises 16 residues.

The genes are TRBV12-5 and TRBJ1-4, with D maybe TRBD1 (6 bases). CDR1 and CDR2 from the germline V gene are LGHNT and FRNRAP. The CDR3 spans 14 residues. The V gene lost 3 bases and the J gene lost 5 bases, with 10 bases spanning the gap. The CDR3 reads CASGLDRPNEKLFF. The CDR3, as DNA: TGTGCTAGTGGTTTAGACAGGCCAAATGAAAAACTGTTTTTT.

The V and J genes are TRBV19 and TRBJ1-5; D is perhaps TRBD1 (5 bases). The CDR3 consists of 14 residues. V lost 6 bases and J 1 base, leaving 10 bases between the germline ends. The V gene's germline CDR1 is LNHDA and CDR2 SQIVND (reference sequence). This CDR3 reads CASRGWGSNQPQHF. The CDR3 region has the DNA TGTGCCAGTAGGGGGTGGGGCAGCAATCAGCCCCAGCATTTT.

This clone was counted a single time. The CDR3, as DNA: TGTGCCAGCAGTTACCCCGGGCGGGGCGGACGGGAGACCCAGTACTTC. Protein: CASSYPGRGGRETQYF. The rearrangement links TRBV6-6 to TRBJ2-5, with D perhaps TRBD2 (6 bases). V lost 2 bases, J lost 5 bases, and 18 bases lay in between. This CDR3 contains 16 residues. CDR1 is MNHNY and CDR2 is SVGAGI in the germline V gene (reference sequence).

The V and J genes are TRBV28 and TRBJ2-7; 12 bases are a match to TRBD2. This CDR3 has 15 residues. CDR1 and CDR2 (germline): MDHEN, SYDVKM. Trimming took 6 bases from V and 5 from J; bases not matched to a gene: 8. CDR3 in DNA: TGTGCCAGCAGAGGATGGGGACTAGCGGGCGACGAGCAGTACTTC. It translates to CASRGWGLAGDEQYF.

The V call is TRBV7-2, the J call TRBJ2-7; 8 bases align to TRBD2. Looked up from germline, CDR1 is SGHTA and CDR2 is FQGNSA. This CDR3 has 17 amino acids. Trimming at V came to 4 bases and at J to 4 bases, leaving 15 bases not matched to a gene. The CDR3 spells CASSYKAGASLWYEQYF. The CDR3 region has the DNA TGTGCCAGCAGCTATAAAGCGGGAGCCTCCCTCTGGTACGAGCAGTACTTC.

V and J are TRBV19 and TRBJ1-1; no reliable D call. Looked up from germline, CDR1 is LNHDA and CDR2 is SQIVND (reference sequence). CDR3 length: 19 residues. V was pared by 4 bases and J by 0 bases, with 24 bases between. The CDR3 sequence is CASSTANIFGALMNTEAFF. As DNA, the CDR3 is TGTGCCAGTAGTACTGCTAATATTTTCGGAGCCCTTATGAACACTGAAGCTTTCTTT.